This entry lists 2 T cell receptor beta chains sequenced from one sample in a study of identical twins listed by TCRdb under 2016. The library was generated by 5' RACE. Sequenced on an Illumina HiSeq 2000. TCRdb redid the processing of the public reads, applying fastp at Q25 and MiXCR, and retained in-frame beta chains. Entries that share a CDR3 protein sequence are merged under the most common genes and DNA. The sample table holds approximately 470,000 distinct CDR3 sequences, of which approximately 15% were seen once. The ten largest account for approximately 0.52% of the sample. Another study also made use of these data, one on yellow fever vaccine responses in identical twins.

The sample was CD4+ T cells sorted from blood. All receptors come from a woman aged 18-29 years in good health.

The sample holds many counts of this clonotype. This rearrangement joins TRBV27 to TRBJ2-2; possible D gene TRBD2, 5 bases. Germline V gives CDR1 MNHEY, CDR2 SMNVEV (reference sequence). The CDR3 totals 14 residues. Between the trimmed V and J ends, which lost 7 bases and 7 bases, there was a span of 16 bases. The CDR3 DNA is TGTGCCAGCAACCGGGATCCTAAGCACGGGGAGCTGTTTTTT. This gives the protein CASNRDPKHGELFF.

V and J are TRBV28 and TRBJ2-3; 8 nucleotides match TRBD1. V shed 1 base and J 3 bases; nucleotides not matched to a gene: 15. The CDR3 consists of 19 residues. The V gene's germline CDR1 is MDHEN and CDR2 SYDVKM. This CDR3 reads CASSLSPGQADVVTDTQYF. CDR3 nucleotide sequence: TGTGCCAGCAGTTTATCCCCGGGACAGGCCGATGTAGTAACAGATACGCAGTATTTT.